A selection of T cell receptor beta chains follows, all from one sample in a study of T cells in Graves' hyperthyroidism and ophthalmopathy. TCRdb re-analysed the multiplex PCR reads in MiXCR, keeping a single row per CDR3 protein. Of around 660,000 distinct CDR3 sequences in the sample, about 45% were seen once. Sequenced sample: peripheral blood or thyroid tissue (not recorded which). The receptors derive from an adult man with Graves' disease, either hyperthyroidism or ophthalmopathy (not recorded which). Each CDR3 is given with its conserved first and last residue. A D gene is named only where the DNA matches it firmly. Size tells how often a clone was seen (once, few, many) or the class of an expanded clone, and some rows leave it out.

J: TRBJ1-1
length: 15
D: -
V: TRBV20-1
size: few
DNA: TGCAGTGCTAGAGACCCCCAGGGAATGAACACTGAAGCTTTCTTT
CDR3: CSARDPQGMNTEAFF

J: TRBJ1-5
length: 13
D: -
V: TRBV15
size: -
DNA: TGTGCCACCAGCAGAGGGAGAAACGGGAGGCAGCATTTT
CDR3: CATSRGRNGRQHF

J: TRBJ1-1
length: 12
D: -
V: TRBV6-1
size: few
DNA: TGTGCCAGCAGTTCAGGGACCACTGAAGCTTTCTTT
CDR3: CASSSGTTEAFF

J: TRBJ1-6
length: 12
D: -
V: TRBV12-3/TRBV12-4
size: many
DNA: TGTGCCAGCAGTTCGGGGGTTTCACCCCTCCACTTT
CDR3: CASSSGVSPLHF

J: TRBJ1-4
length: 13
D: -
V: TRBV2
size: many
DNA: TGTGCCAGCAGTGACAGCCTTAATGAAAAACTGTTTTTT
CDR3: CASSDSLNEKLFF

J: TRBJ2-5
length: 10
D: -
V: TRBV29-1
size: many
DNA: TGCAGCGTTGTAACGGAGACCCAGTACTTC
CDR3: CSVVTETQYF

J: TRBJ2-2
length: 15
D: TRBD1
V: TRBV2
size: -
DNA: TGTGCCAGCAGTGTAGGACAGGGGAGCACCGGGGAGCTGTTTTTT
CDR3: CASSVGQGSTGELFF

J: TRBJ1-2
length: 11
D: -
V: TRBV20-1
size: many
DNA: TGCAGTGCTAGAAAAGGGGAGGGCTACACCTTC
CDR3: CSARKGEGYTF

J: TRBJ2-5
length: 14
D: -
V: TRBV2
size: few
DNA: TGTGCCAGCAGTGAGGACGGACTGCGGGAGACCCAGTACTTC
CDR3: CASSEDGLRETQYF

J: TRBJ1-1
length: 16
D: TRBD1
V: TRBV25-1
size: -
DNA: TGTGCCAGCAGCCAAGAAGGGGGACAGGGTCGGACTGAAGCTTTCTTT
CDR3: CASSQEGGQGRTEAFF

J: TRBJ2-7
length: 18
D: TRBD2
V: TRBV29-1
size: -
DNA: TGCAGCTCAACCGCGGGACTAGCGGGAGGGAGGGCCTCCTACGAGCAGTACTTC
CDR3: CSSTAGLAGGRASYEQYF

J: TRBJ1-1
length: 13
D: -
V: TRBV2
size: few
DNA: TGTGCCAGCAGTGAAGGACAGTATTCTGAAGCTTTCTTT
CDR3: CASSEGQYSEAFF

J: TRBJ2-5
length: 17
D: TRBD2
V: TRBV11-2
size: -
DNA: TGTGCCAGCAGCTTGGATGAGTTACTAGCGGGGGCAGAGACCCAGTACTTC
CDR3: CASSLDELLAGAETQYF

J: TRBJ1-2
length: 14
D: TRBD1
V: TRBV20-1
size: -
DNA: TGCAGCGGTGAAAGCCTGACAGGGGATTTCGGCTACACCTTC
CDR3: CSGESLTGDFGYTF

J: TRBJ2-2
length: 16
D: -
V: TRBV14
size: -
DNA: TGTGCCAGCAGCCAATTCCGTCTTGCGAACACCGGGGAGCTGTTTTTT
CDR3: CASSQFRLANTGELFF

J: TRBJ1-1
length: 14
D: -
V: TRBV24-1
size: few
DNA: TGTGCCACCAGTGATCCCGTGGGGGGCACTGAAGCTTTCTTT
CDR3: CATSDPVGGTEAFF

J: TRBJ1-5
length: 16
D: -
V: TRBV19
size: few
DNA: TGTGCCAGCCAGTTGGGGGCCCTCCGTAACAATCAGCCCCAGCATTTT
CDR3: CASQLGALRNNQPQHF

J: TRBJ2-7
length: 14
D: -
V: TRBV7-2
size: -
DNA: TGTGCCAGCAGCTCCCCGGCCGGGTCCGAGGAGCAGTACTTC
CDR3: CASSSPAGSEEQYF

J: TRBJ2-2
length: 15
D: TRBD1
V: TRBV10-3
size: few
DNA: TGTGCCATCAGTGCGGTGGACAGGGACACCGGGGAGCTGTTTTTT
CDR3: CAISAVDRDTGELFF

J: TRBJ1-2
length: 16
D: -
V: TRBV2
size: few
DNA: TGTGCCAGCAGTGAAGCGTACAGGCGAAGGGGCTATGGCTACACCTTC
CDR3: CASSEAYRRRGYGYTF

J: TRBJ1-1
length: 15
D: -
V: TRBV28
size: -
DNA: TGTGCCAGCAGTCTAATGCAGGGTCTGAGCACTGAAGCTTTCTTT
CDR3: CASSLMQGLSTEAFF

J: TRBJ1-4
length: 14
D: -
V: TRBV28
size: few
DNA: TGTGCCAGCAGTCTGGGGAGGGACGGTGAAAAACTGTTTTTT
CDR3: CASSLGRDGEKLFF

J: TRBJ1-1
length: 12
D: -
V: TRBV19
size: -
DNA: TGTGCCAGTAGTATAGGGCGGACTGAAGCTTTCTTT
CDR3: CASSIGRTEAFF

J: TRBJ1-1
length: 15
D: -
V: TRBV10-3
size: few
DNA: TGTGCCATCGACGCCGGGCGTAGTGGGGGCACTGAAGCTTTCTTT
CDR3: CAIDAGRSGGTEAFF

J: TRBJ1-6
length: 16
D: TRBD1
V: TRBV20-1
size: few
DNA: TGCAGTGCTAGGTCGGGACAGAGCTCCTATAATTCACCCCTCCACTTT
CDR3: CSARSGQSSYNSPLHF

J: TRBJ1-5
length: 15
D: -
V: TRBV12-3/TRBV12-4
size: few
DNA: TGTGCCAGCAGTTTCATGAGGGGGGAGCAACAGCCCCAGCATTTT
CDR3: CASSFMRGEQQPQHF

J: TRBJ2-7
length: 13
D: -
V: TRBV4-3
size: -
DNA: TGCGCCAGCAGCCAAGAGGCGGGGTACGAGCAGTACTTC
CDR3: CASSQEAGYEQYF

J: TRBJ1-5
length: 13
D: -
V: TRBV29-1
size: -
DNA: TGTGCCAGCAGTGAGTCAGGGTCTCAGCCCCAGCATTTT
CDR3: CASSESGSQPQHF

J: TRBJ1-2
length: 15
D: TRBD1
V: TRBV10-3
size: many
DNA: TGTGCCATCAGTGAGTCGTTGCGACAGGGGGTTGGCTACACCTTC
CDR3: CAISESLRQGVGYTF

J: TRBJ2-7
length: 18
D: TRBD2
V: TRBV7-9
size: -
DNA: TGTGCCAGCAGCCCGGGGAGCGGGAGAACTTCAACCCCCTACGAGCAGTACTTC
CDR3: CASSPGSGRTSTPYEQYF

J: TRBJ2-7
length: 14
D: -
V: TRBV19
size: few
DNA: TGTGCCAGTAACCCCCGGGTAGGGGGTGAGGAGCAGTACTTC
CDR3: CASNPRVGGEEQYF

J: TRBJ1-1
length: 14
D: -
V: TRBV9
size: few
DNA: TGTGCCAGCAGCGCGGACATCCGGAACACTGAAGCTTTCTTT
CDR3: CASSADIRNTEAFF

J: TRBJ1-5
length: 15
D: -
V: TRBV11-1
size: -
DNA: TGTGCCAGCAGCTTGTTTCCTCGGTCTGCTCAGCCCCAGCATTTT
CDR3: CASSLFPRSAQPQHF

J: TRBJ1-1
length: 12
D: -
V: TRBV10-3
size: -
DNA: TGTGCCATCAGTGAGAAGACAGGTGAAGCTTTCTTT
CDR3: CAISEKTGEAFF

J: TRBJ1-5
length: 14
D: -
V: TRBV10-1
size: -
DNA: TGCGCCAGCAGTGACCTCGGGTTCGATCAGCCCCAGCATTTT
CDR3: CASSDLGFDQPQHF

J: TRBJ1-2
length: 13
D: -
V: TRBV25-1
size: few
DNA: TGTGCCAGTAGTTGGGGACCTAACTATGGCTACACCTTC
CDR3: CASSWGPNYGYTF

J: TRBJ1-5
length: 14
D: -
V: TRBV28
size: -
DNA: TGTGCCAGCAGTGAGGCCGGGCCCAATCAGCCCCAGCATTTT
CDR3: CASSEAGPNQPQHF

J: TRBJ2-7
length: 14
D: -
V: TRBV7-2
size: -
DNA: TGTGCCAGCAGCTTGGGATTGTACGGCGACGAGCAGTACTTC
CDR3: CASSLGLYGDEQYF

J: TRBJ1-5
length: 14
D: -
V: TRBV10-2
size: -
DNA: TGCGCCAGCAGTGAGTCGAAGGGCAACCCCCATCAGCATTTT
CDR3: CASSESKGNPHQHF

J: TRBJ2-2
length: 14
D: -
V: TRBV20-1
size: once
DNA: TGCAGTGCTAGGGCAGGGACGAACACCGGGGAGCTGTTTTTT
CDR3: CSARAGTNTGELFF

J: TRBJ2-7
length: 16
D: TRBD2
V: TRBV15
size: -
DNA: TGTGCCACCAGCAGCTTAGCGCTAGCGGGAGGGCACGAGCAGTACTTC
CDR3: CATSSLALAGGHEQYF

J: TRBJ1-1
length: 15
D: TRBD1
V: TRBV5-1
size: -
DNA: TGCGCCAGCAGCTTACAGGACAGGGGGCTTACTGAAGCTTTCTTT
CDR3: CASSLQDRGLTEAFF

J: TRBJ1-1
length: 12
D: -
V: TRBV10-3
size: many
DNA: TGTGCCATCAGTGAGGGAAGGGGGGGAGCTTTCTTT
CDR3: CAISEGRGGAFF

J: TRBJ2-5
length: 15
D: TRBD1
V: TRBV11-2
size: -
DNA: TGTGCCAGCTCACCACCGCGGACAGGGGAAGAGACCCAGTACTTC
CDR3: CASSPPRTGEETQYF

J: TRBJ1-5
length: 16
D: -
V: TRBV15
size: many
DNA: TGTGCCACCAGCAGAGATAGACAGGCCAGCAATCAGCCCCAGCATTTT
CDR3: CATSRDRQASNQPQHF

J: TRBJ1-2
length: 12
D: -
V: TRBV10-3
size: -
DNA: TGTGCCCCTACACAGGGCCATGCTGGCTACACCTTC
CDR3: CAPTQGHAGYTF

J: TRBJ1-2
length: 12
D: -
V: TRBV14
size: many
DNA: TGTGCCAGCAGCCAAGTCGGGAATGGCTACACCTTC
CDR3: CASSQVGNGYTF

J: TRBJ1-1
length: 15
D: -
V: TRBV13
size: -
DNA: TGTGCCAGCAGCTTAGGCCTGAAAGCGAACACTGAAGCTTTCTTT
CDR3: CASSLGLKANTEAFF

J: TRBJ2-7
length: 14
D: -
V: TRBV14
size: -
DNA: TGTGCCAGCAGCCAGGGTTTGACTGCTGGCGAGCAGTACTTC
CDR3: CASSQGLTAGEQYF

J: TRBJ1-6
length: 14
D: -
V: TRBV19
size: -
DNA: TGTGCCAGTATTTCCGGGCAGGTTAATTCACCCCTCCACTTT
CDR3: CASISGQVNSPLHF

J: TRBJ2-5
length: 16
D: -
V: TRBV20-1
size: -
DNA: TGCAGTGCTAGAGCGGATGGCGGGGTTTCGCAAGAGACCCAGTACTTC
CDR3: CSARADGGVSQETQYF

J: TRBJ2-5
length: 12
D: -
V: TRBV12-3/TRBV12-4
size: few
DNA: TGTGCCAGCACCCTAGCTAAAGAGACCCAGTACTTC
CDR3: CASTLAKETQYF

J: TRBJ2-7
length: 16
D: TRBD2
V: TRBV20-1
size: -
DNA: TGCAGTGCTAGCGATTCCCCTAGCGGGGGGGCTGAGGAGCAGTACTTC
CDR3: CSASDSPSGGAEEQYF

J: TRBJ1-5
length: 15
D: -
V: TRBV2
size: few
DNA: TGTGCCAGCAGTGGAAAGGGGTGGTCTCATCAGCCCCAGCATTTT
CDR3: CASSGKGWSHQPQHF

J: TRBJ2-7
length: 12
D: -
V: TRBV12-3/TRBV12-4
size: -
DNA: TGTGCCAGCAGTTATATATTATACGAGCAGTACTTC
CDR3: CASSYILYEQYF

J: TRBJ2-2
length: 15
D: -
V: TRBV10-3
size: -
DNA: TGTGCCATCAGGCAGGGACCTGGAAACACCGGGGAGCTGTTTTTT
CDR3: CAIRQGPGNTGELFF

J: TRBJ1-4
length: 13
D: -
V: TRBV9
size: many
DNA: TGTGCCAGCAGCGTTGGGGGTAGCGGAAAACTGTTTTTT
CDR3: CASSVGGSGKLFF

J: TRBJ2-7
length: 15
D: TRBD1
V: TRBV7-2
size: -
DNA: TGTGCCAGCAGCTTCCGGGACAGGGGTTCCCTCGAGCAGTACTTC
CDR3: CASSFRDRGSLEQYF

J: TRBJ2-7
length: 14
D: -
V: TRBV20-1
size: -
DNA: TGCAGTGCTAGAGATCCCTCCATGGGGCGGGAGCAGTACTTC
CDR3: CSARDPSMGREQYF